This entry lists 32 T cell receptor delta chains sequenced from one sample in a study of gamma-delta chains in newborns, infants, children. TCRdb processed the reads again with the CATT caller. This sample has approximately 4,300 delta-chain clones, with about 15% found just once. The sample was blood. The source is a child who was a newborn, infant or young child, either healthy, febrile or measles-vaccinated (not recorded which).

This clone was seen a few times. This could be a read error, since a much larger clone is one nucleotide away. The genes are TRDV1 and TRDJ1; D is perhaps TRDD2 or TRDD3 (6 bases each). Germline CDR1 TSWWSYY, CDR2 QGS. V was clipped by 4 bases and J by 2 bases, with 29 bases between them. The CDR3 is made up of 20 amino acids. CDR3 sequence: CALGVASWGRGDPRTDKLIF. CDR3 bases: TGTGCTCTTGGGGTCGCTTCCTGGGGACGGGGGGACCCTAGAACCGATAAACTCATCTTT.

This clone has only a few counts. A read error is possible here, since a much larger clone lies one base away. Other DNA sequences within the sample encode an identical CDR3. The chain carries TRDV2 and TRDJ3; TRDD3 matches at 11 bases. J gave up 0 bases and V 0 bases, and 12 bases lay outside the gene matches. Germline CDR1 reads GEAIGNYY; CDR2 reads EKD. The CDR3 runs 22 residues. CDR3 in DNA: TGTGCCTGTGACACCGTTCAGGAACTGGGGGATAAGGGCTCCTGGGACACCCGACAGATGTTTTTC. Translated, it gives CACDTVQELGDKGSWDTRQMFF.

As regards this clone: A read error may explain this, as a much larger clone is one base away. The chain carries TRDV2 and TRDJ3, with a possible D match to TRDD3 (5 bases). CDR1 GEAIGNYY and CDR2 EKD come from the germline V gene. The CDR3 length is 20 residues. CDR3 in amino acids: CACDTVDGEGSSWDTRRMFF. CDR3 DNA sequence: TGTGCCTGTGACACAGTTGACGGGGAAGGAAGCTCCTGGGACACCCGACGGATGTTTTTC.

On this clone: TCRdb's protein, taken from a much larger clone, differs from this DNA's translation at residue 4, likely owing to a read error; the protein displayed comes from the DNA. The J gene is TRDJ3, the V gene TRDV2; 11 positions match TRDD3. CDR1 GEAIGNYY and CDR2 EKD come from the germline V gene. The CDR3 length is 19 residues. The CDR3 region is CACVTLGDTSSWDTRQMFF. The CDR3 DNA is TGTGCCTGTGTCACCCTGGGGGATACCTCCTCGTGGGACACCCGACAGATGTTTTTC.

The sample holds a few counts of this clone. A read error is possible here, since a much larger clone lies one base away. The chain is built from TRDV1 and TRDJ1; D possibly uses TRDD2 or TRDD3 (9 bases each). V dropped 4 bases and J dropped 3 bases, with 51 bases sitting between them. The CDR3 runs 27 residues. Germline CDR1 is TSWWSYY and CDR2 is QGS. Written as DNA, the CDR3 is TGTGCTCTTGGGGGACCAGTTTGCCTTCCTACGTATTCTGTTCTTGGGGGATATTTTACCGTACCCGATAAACTCATCTTT. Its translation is CALGGPVCLPTYSVLGGYFTVPDKLIF.

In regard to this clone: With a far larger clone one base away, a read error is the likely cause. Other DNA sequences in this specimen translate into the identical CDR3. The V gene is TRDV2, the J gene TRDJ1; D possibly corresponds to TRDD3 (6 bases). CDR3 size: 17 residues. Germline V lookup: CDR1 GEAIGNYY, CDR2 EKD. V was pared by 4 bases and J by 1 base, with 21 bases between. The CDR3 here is CACDGLGGREGTDKLIF. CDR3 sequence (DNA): TGTGCCTGTGATGGACTGGGAGGTAGGGAGGGCACCGATAAACTCATCTTT.

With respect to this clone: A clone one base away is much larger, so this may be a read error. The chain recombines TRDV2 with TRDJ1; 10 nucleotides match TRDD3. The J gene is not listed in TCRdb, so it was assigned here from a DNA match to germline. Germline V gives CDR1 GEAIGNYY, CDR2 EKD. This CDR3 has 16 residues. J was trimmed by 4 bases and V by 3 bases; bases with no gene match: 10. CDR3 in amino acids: CACDSVLGDLNDKLIF. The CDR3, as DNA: TGTGCCTGTGACTCGGTACTGGGGGATCTTAACGATAAACTCATCTTT.

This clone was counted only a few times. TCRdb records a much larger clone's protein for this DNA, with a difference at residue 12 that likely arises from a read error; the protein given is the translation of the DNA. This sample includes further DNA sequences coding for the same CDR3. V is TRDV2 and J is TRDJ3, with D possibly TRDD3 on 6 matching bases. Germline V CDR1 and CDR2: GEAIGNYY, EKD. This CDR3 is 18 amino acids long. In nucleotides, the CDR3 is TGTGCCTGTGACACCGTAGGGGAGAGCTCCTGGGGCACCCGACAGATGTTTTTC. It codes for CACDTVGESSWGTRQMFF.

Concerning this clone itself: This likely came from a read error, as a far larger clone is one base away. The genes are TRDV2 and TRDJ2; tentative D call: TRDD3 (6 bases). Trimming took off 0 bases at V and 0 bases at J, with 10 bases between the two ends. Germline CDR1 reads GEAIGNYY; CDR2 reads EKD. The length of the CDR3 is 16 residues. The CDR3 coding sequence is TGTGCCTGTGACACCGTGTGGGATACTTTGACAGCACAACTCTTCTTT. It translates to CACDTVWDTLTAQLFF.

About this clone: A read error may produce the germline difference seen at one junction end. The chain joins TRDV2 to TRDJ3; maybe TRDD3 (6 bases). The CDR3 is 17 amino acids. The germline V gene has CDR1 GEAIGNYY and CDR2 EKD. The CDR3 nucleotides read TGTGCCTGTGACGCCGTACTGGGCTCCTGGGACACCCGACAGGTGTTTTTC. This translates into CACDAVLGSWDTRQVFF.

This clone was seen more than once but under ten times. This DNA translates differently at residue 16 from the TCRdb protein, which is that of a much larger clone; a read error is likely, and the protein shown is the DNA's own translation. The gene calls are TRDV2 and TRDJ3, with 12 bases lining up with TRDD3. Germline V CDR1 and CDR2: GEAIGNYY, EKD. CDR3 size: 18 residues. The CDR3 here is CACDTLLGDTRDTRQVFF. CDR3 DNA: TGTGCCTGTGACACCTTACTGGGGGATACCCGGGACACCCGACAGGTGTTTTTC.

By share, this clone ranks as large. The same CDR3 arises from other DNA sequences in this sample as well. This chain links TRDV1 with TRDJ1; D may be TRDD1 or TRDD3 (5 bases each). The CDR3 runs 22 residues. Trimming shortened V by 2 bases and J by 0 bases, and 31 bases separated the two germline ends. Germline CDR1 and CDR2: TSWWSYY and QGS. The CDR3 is CALGERATYSYWPLMYTDKLIF. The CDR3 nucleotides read TGTGCTCTTGGGGAAAGGGCGACCTATAGTTACTGGCCTTTAATGTACACCGATAAACTCATCTTT.

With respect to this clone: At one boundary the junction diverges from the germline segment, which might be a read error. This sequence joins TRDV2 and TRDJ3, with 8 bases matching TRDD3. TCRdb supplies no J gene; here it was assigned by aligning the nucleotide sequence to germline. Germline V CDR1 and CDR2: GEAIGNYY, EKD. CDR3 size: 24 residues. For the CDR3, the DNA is TGTGCCTGTGACCGGCTAGAGACCACGCCGCTTACTGGGGGTAGCTCCTGGGACACCCGAAAGATGTTTTTC. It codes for CACDRLETTPLTGGSSWDTRKMFF.

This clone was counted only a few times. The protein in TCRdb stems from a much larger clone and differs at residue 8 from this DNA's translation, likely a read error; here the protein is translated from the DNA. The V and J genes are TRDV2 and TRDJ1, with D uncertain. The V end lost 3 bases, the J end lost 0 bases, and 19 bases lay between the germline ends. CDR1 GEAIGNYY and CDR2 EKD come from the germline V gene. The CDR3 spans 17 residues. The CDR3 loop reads CACDGVGEGQYTDKLIF. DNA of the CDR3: TGTGCCTGTGACGGCGTTGGTGAGGGCCAGTACACCGATAAACTCATCTTT.

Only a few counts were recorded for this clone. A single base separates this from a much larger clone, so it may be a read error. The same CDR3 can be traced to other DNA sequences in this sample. This chain's CDR3 is CALGDRSQYWGIRYTDKLIF. The CDR3 DNA sequence: TGTGCTCTTGGGGACCGGTCCCAGTACTGGGGGATACGGTACACCGATAAACTCATCTTT. The V and J genes are TRDV1 and TRDJ1, with 13 bases identical to TRDD3. This CDR3 is 20 amino acids long. The germline V gene encodes CDR1 TSWWSYY and CDR2 QGS. Losses at the gene ends were 3 bases for V and 0 bases for J; bases not matched to a gene: 13.

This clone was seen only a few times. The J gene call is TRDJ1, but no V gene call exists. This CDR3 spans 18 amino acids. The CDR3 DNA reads TGTGCTCTTGGGGAACTCCCTAGCCTGTGTGATAGTTTGAATAAACTCATCTTT. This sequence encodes CALGELPSLCDSLNKLIF.

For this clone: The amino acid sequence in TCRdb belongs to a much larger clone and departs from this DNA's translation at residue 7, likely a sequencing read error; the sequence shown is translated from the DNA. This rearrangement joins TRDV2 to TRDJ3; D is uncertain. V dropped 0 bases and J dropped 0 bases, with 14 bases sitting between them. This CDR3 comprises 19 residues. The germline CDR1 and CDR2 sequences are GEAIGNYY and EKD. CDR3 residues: CACDTLPQLSSWDTRQMFF. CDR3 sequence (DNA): TGTGCCTGTGACACCTTACCGCAACTGAGCTCCTGGGACACCCGACAGATGTTTTTC.

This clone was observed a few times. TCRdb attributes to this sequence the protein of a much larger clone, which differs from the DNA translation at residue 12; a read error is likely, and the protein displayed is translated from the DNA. The CDR3 sequence: CACDGVGGGQYADKLIF. In nucleotides, the CDR3 is TGTGCCTGTGACGGCGTTGGTGGGGGCCAGTACGCCGATAAACTCATCTTT. The chain has TRDV2 and TRDJ1; maybe TRDD3 (6 bases). V was trimmed by 3 bases and J by 3 bases, leaving 22 bases between them. From germline, CDR1 is GEAIGNYY and CDR2 EKD. The CDR3 length is 17 residues.

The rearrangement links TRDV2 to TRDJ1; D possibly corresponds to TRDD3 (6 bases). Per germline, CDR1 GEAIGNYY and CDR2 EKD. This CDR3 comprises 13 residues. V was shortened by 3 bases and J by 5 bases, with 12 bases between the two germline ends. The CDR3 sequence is CACDPVGDDKLIF. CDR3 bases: TGTGCCTGTGACCCGGTCGGGGATGATAAACTCATCTTT.

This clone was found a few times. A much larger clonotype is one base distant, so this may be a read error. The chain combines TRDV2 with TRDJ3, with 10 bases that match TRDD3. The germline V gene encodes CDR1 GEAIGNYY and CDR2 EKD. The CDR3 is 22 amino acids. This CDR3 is CACDPLEGDTREESWDTRQVFF. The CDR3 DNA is TGTGCCTGTGACCCACTTGAGGGGGATACGCGAGAAGAATCCTGGGACACCCGACAGGTGTTTTTC.

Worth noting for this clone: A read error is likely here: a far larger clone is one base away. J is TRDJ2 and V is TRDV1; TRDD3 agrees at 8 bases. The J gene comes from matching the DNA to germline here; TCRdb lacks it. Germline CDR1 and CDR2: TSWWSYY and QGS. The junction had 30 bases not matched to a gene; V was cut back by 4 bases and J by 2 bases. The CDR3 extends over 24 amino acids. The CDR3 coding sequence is TGTGCTCTTGGGGTTCCGAGGGCTGATCCGAGGGCTGGGGGAGACGATGCCTTGACAGCACAACTCTTCTTT. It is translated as CALGVPRADPRAGGDDALTAQLFF.

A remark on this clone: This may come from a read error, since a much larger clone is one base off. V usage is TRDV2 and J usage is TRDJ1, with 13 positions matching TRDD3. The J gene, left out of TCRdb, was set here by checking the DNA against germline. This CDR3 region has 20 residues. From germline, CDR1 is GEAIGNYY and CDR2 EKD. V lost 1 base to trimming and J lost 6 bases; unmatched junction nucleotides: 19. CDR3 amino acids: CACDTLNTGGYEDWRNKLIF. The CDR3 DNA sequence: TGTGCCTGTGACACTCTCAATACTGGGGGATACGAGGATTGGAGAAATAAACTCATCTTT.

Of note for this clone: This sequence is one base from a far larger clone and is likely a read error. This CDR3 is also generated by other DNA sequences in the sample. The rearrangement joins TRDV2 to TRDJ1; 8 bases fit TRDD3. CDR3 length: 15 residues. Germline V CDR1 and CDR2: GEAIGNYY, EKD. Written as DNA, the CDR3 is TGTGCCTGCGACACCGTTGGGGGATCCTCCGATAAACTCATCTTT. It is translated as CACDTVGGSSDKLIF.

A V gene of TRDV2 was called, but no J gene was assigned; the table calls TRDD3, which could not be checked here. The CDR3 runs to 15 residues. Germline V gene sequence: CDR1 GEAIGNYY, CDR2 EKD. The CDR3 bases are TGTGCCGTGGACGGCGTGGTGGGGACAACCGATAAAATCATCTTT. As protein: CAVDGVVGTTDKIIF.

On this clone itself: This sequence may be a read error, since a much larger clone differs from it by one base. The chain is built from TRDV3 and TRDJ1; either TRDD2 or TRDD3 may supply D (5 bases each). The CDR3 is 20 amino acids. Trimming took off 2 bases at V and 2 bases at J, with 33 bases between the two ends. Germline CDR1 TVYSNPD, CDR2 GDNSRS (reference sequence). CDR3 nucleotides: TGTGCCTTTGCGGTCCTAGGGTGGGGCTACCATGAGGGCGAGACCGATAAACTCATCTTT. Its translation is CAFAVLGWGYHEGETDKLIF.

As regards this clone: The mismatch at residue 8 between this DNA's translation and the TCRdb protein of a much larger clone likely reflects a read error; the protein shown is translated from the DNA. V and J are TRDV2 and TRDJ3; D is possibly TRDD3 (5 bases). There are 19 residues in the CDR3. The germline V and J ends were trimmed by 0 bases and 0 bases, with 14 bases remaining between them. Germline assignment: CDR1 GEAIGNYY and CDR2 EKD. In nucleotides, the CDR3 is TGTGCCTGTGACACCGTACTGAGGGATTCCTCCTGGGACACCCGACAGATGTTTTTC. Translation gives CACDTVLRDSSWDTRQMFF.

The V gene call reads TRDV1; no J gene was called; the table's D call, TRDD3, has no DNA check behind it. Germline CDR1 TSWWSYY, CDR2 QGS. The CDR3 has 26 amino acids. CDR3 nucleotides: TGTGCTCTTGGGGAACTAGTCTTCATAAGAGCCGTACGGACGGGGGGAGACCTCCAGGGCACCGATAAAATCATCTTT. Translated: CALGELVFIRAVRTGGDLQGTDKIIF.

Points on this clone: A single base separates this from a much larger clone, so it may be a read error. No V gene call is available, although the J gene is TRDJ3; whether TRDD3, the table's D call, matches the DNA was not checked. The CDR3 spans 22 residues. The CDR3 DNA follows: TGTGCCTGTGACCCTACGCACACTGGTGGATACGAGAGCTCCTGGGACACCCGACAGATGTTTTTC. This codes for CACDPTHTGGYESSWDTRQMFF.

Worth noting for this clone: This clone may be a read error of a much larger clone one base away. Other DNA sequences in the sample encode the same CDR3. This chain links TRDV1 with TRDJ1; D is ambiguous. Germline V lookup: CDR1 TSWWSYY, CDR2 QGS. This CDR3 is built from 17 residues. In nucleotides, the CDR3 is TGTGCTTTTGGGAACCCTAGCCTGTTCGGGTACACCGATAAACTCATCTTT. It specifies CAFGNPSLFGYTDKLIF.

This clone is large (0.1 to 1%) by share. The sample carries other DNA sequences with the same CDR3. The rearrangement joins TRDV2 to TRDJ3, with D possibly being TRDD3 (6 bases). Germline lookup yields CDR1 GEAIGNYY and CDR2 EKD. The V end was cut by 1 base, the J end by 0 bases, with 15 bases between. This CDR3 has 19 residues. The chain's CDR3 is CACDTADTGGSWDTRQMFF. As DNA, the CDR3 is TGTGCCTGTGACACAGCGGATACAGGAGGCTCCTGGGACACCCGACAGATGTTTTTC.

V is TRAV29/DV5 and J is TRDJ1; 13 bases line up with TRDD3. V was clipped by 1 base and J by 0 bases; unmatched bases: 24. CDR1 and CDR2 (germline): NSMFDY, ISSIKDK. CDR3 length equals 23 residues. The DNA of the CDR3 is TGTGCAGCAAGCCGGCCCCCCATTAGACTGGGGGATACGGGGATGGGATACACCGATAAACTCATCTTT. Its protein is CAASRPPIRLGDTGMGYTDKLIF.

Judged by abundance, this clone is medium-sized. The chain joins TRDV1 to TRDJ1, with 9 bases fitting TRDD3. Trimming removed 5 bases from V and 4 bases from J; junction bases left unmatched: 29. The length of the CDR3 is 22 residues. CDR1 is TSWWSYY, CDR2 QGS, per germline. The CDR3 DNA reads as TGTGCTCTTGGGAAGGGTTTCCTAATCTGGGGGATGCCGACCTTACCCCGCGATAAACTCATCTTT. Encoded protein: CALGKGFLIWGMPTLPRDKLIF.